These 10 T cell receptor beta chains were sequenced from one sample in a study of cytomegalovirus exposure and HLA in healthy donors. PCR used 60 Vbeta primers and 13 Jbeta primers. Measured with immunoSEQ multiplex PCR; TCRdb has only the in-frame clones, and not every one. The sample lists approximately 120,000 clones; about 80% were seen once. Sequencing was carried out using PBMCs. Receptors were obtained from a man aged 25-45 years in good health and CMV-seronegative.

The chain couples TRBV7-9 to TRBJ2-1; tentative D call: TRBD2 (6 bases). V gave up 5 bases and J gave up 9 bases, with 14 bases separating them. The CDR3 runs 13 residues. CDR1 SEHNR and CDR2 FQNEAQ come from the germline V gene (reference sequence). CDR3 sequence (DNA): TGTGCCAGCAGCCGCGGACTTAGCGGTGAGCAGTTCTTC. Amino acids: CASSRGLSGEQFF.

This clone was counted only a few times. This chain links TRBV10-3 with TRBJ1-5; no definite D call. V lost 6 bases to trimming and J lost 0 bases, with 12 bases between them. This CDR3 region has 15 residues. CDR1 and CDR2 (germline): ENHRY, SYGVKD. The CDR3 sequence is CAISKTTDSNQPQHF. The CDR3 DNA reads TGTGCCATCAGCAAGACTACCGATAGCAATCAGCCCCAGCATTTT.

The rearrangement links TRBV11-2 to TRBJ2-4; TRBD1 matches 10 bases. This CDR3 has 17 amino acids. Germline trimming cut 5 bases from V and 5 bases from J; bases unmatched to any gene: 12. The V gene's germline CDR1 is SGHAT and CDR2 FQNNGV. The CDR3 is CASSVNQPGQGQNIQYF. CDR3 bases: TGTGCCAGCAGCGTGAATCAACCGGGACAGGGGCAAAACATTCAGTACTTC.

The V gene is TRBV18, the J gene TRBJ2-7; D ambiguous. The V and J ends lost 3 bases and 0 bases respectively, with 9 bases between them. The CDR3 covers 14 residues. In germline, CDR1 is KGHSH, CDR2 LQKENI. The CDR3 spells CASSPPLTSYEQYF. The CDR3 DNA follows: TGTGCCAGCTCACCCCCCCTAACCTCCTACGAGCAGTACTTC.

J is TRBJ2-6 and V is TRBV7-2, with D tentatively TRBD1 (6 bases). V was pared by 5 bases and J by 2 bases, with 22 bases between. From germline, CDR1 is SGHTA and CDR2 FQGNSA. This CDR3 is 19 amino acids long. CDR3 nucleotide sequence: TGTGCCAGCAGCCCATCTTTGCGTCAGGGGTTAGCTGGGGCCAACGTCCTGACTTTC. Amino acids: CASSPSLRQGLAGANVLTF.

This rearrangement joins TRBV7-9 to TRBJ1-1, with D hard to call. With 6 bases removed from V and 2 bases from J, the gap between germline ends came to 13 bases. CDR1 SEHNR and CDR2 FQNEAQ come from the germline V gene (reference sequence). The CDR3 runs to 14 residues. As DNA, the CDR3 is TGTGCCAGCAGTTACGAGGGTAGTAACACTGAAGCTTTCTTT. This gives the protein CASSYEGSNTEAFF. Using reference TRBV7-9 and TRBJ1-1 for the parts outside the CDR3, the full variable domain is DTGVSQNPRHKITKRGQNVTFRCDPISEHNRLYWYRQTLGQGPEFLTYFQNEAQLEKSRLLSDRFSAERPKGSFSTLEIQRTEQGDSAMYLCASSYEGSNTEAFFGQGTRLTVV.

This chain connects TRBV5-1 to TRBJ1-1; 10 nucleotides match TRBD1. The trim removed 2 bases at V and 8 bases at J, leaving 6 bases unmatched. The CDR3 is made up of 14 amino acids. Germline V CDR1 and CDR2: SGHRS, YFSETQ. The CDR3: CASSFRTGGTEAFF. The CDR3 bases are TGCGCCAGCAGCTTTAGGACAGGGGGTACCGAAGCTTTCTTT.

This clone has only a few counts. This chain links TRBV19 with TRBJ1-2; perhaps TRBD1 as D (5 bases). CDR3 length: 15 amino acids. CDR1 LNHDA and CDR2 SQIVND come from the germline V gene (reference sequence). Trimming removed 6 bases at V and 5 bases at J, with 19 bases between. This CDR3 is CASSPGPGGKYGYTF. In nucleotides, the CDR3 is TGTGCCAGTAGCCCGGGACCGGGGGGAAAATATGGCTACACCTTC.

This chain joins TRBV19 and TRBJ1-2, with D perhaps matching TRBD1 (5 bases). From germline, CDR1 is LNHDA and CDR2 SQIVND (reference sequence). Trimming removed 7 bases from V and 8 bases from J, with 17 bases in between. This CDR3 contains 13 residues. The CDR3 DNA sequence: TGTGCCAGTACCATGCCGACAGTCCCCGGCTACACCTTC. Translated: CASTMPTVPGYTF.

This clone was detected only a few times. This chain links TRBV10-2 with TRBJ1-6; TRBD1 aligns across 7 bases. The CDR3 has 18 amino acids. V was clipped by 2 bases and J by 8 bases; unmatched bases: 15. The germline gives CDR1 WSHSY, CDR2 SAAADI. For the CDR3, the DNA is TGCGCCAGCAGTGAGCCGACAGGGCTCCTTTCGATTGATTCACCCCTCCACTTT. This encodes CASSEPTGLLSIDSPLHF.